This TCR beta chain was recorded in a study of T cell repertoires in cytomegalovirus infection. Study conclusions and caveats: The ex vivo response was dominated by HLA-C-restricted CMV-specific TCR beta clonotypes.

Via MiXCR, TCRdb re-called the reads, giving one row per CDR3 protein. The data show under 450,000 distinct CDR3 sequences, with about 35% seen just once and roughly 14% held by the top ten. This clonotype showed up many times. Its specificity is not known. Since no conserved phenylalanine or tryptophan closes the CDR3, a read error is the likely cause. The limits of the CDR3 on the DNA are not certain, so only TCRdb's listed CDR3 is given. Ends included, the CDR3 has 12 residues. This chain uses TRBV12-3 or TRBV12-4 with TRBJ2-1; the DNA was not used to check the table's D call, TRBD2. The specimen was cultured PBMCs, collected from culture after CMV antigen stimulation. The receptor was derived from a human donor in good health (CMV status not recorded). Some clones in this sample may be carry-over from other donors' samples. CDR3 residues: CASSLGLAGYTI.